The 3 T cell receptor beta chains below all came from one sample that was sequenced in a study of blood T cell repertoires in COVID-19. Clones were sequenced by immunoSEQ multiplex PCR, and TCRdb holds only the in-frame ones, with some missing. The sample yields fewer than 250,000 clones, about four fifths seen once. Sequenced sample: peripheral blood. The source of these receptors is a woman between 40 and 55 years old with active or convalescent COVID-19.

This chain uses TRBV24-1 with TRBJ2-1; 10 bases agree with TRBD2. V lost 2 bases, J lost 7 bases, and 7 bases stayed unmatched. Germline values: CDR1 KGHDR, CDR2 SFDVKD. The CDR3 sequence is 16 residues long. CDR3 in amino acids: CATSDSPSGGKNEQFF. The DNA of the CDR3 is TGTGCCACCAGTGATTCCCCTAGCGGGGGAAAGAATGAGCAGTTCTTC.

The chain employs TRBV2 and TRBJ2-5; D is perhaps TRBD2 (5 bases). Trimming stripped 8 bases from V and 0 bases from J, with 10 bases between. Germline CDR1 is SNHLY and CDR2 is FYNNEI. The CDR3 is 13 residues long. This chain's CDR3 is CASGHGNQETQYF. CDR3 bases: TGTGCCAGCGGTCACGGGAACCAAGAGACCCAGTACTTC.

The V gene is TRBV7-3, the J gene TRBJ1-1; tentative D call: TRBD1 (5 bases). CDR1 and CDR2 from the germline V gene are SGHTA and FQGTGA. Trimming left V 1 base short and J 6 bases short, with 9 bases between. There are 13 residues in the CDR3. The CDR3 loop is CASSLNPRAEAFF. The CDR3 DNA sequence: TGTGCCAGCAGCTTAAACCCCAGGGCTGAAGCTTTCTTT.